This entry concerns a single T cell receptor (beta chain). The target antigen is unknown. This sample was taken from a study of cytomegalovirus exposure and HLA in healthy donors. General study findings and limits: TRBV6-2, TRBV6-3 and some other V segments were unresolvable in 87-base-pair reads. The study designated 150 or so TCR beta chains cytomegalovirus-associated. The availability of immune exposure information extended only to CMV serostatus.

In the PCR, 60 Vbeta and 13 Jbeta primers were used. The authors' processing: Approximately 11 million of the approximately 80 million unique TCR beta chains counted in a later analysis were shared. Measured with immunoSEQ multiplex PCR; TCRdb has only the in-frame clones, and not every one. That table is the source of V, J and clone size, and D and trimming were worked out from the DNA. This table has under 150,000 clones, 82% appearing once. The CDR3 is made up of 16 amino acids. The junction had 8 bases not matched to a gene; V was cut back by 1 base and J by 6 bases. Germline CDR1 SGHVS, CDR2 FNYEAQ.

Sequences were obtained from PBMCs. V is TRBV7-6 and J is TRBJ2-2; 7 bases match TRBD1. This TCR derives from a male donor in good health and CMV-seronegative. CDR3: CASSLELQGSSGELFF. The CDR3 DNA follows: TGTGCCAGCAGCTTAGAATTACAGGGGTCGTCCGGGGAGCTGTTTTTT.